This is a list of T cell receptor beta chains from one sample in a study of blood T cell repertoires in COVID-19. Clones were read by immunoSEQ multiplex PCR, and TCRdb kept only the in-frame ones, dropping some. The table shows about 250,000 clones, with about 91% occurring only once. Sequencing was carried out using peripheral blood. The origin of the receptors is a woman aged 25 to 39 with COVID-19, enrolled during active disease. Each CDR3 is given without its conserved first and last residue. For some rows the clone size is stated as once, few or many, or as a class when expanded; others skip it.

cdr3_aa | clone_size | j_call | v_call
AISESLRGLGQPQH | NA | TRBJ1-5 | TRBV10-3
ASGGQGTVYGYT | NA | TRBJ1-2 | TRBV2
ASSQDPGGGGNEQF | NA | TRBJ2-1 | TRBV4-1
AISEGDNSGNTIY | many | TRBJ1-3 | TRBV10-3
ASSPQDSTAGELF | NA | TRBJ2-2 | TRBV18
ASNQKGANTGELF | NA | TRBJ2-2 | TRBV27
ASSRRDEQF | once | TRBJ2-1 | TRBV18
ASSSGRRNTEAF | once | TRBJ1-1 | TRBV6-5
ASSQEVAGVDEQF | NA | TRBJ2-1 | TRBV14
ASSQRTAQETQY | NA | TRBJ2-5 | TRBV3-1/TRBV3-2
ASSFDGDGETQY | NA | TRBJ2-5 | TRBV7-2
ASSLVQGSYNSPLH | NA | TRBJ1-6 | TRBV5-1
ASSAQSSGSSVDTQY | NA | TRBJ2-3 | TRBV7-2
ASSLAQGYT | NA | TRBJ1-2 | TRBV7-9
ASSYSILGLAYEQY | NA | TRBJ2-7 | TRBV6-5
ASSLMVLTGGVGYEQY | NA | TRBJ2-7 | TRBV5-4
ASSEGGPSYNEQF | NA | TRBJ2-1 | TRBV10-1
ASSKSGGEDTQY | NA | TRBJ2-3 | TRBV6-2/TRBV6-3
ASSQGYGGTLGGKLF | NA | TRBJ1-4 | TRBV3-1/TRBV3-2
ATSRVLLGQGSGNTIY | NA | TRBJ1-3 | TRBV15
ASSVASASGYYNEQF | NA | TRBJ2-1 | TRBV9
ASSGTGNSNTGELF | NA | TRBJ2-2 | TRBV2
ASSLGQGSYGYT | NA | TRBJ1-2 | TRBV7-2
ASSEDRHTDTQY | NA | TRBJ2-3 | TRBV6-4
ASSESLQTYTEAF | once | TRBJ1-1 | TRBV7-2
ASSLRQGAQGGNTIY | NA | TRBJ1-3 | TRBV5-1
ASSYLGTGGLPSTDTQY | NA | TRBJ2-3 | TRBV6-2/TRBV6-3
ASSHGQGRNEQF | NA | TRBJ2-1 | TRBV13
ASSQKTIARGRFRGYT | NA | TRBJ1-2 | TRBV3-1/TRBV3-2
ASSLGLAANTGELF | NA | TRBJ2-2 | TRBV5-1